This record covers a single T cell receptor (beta chain). Its target is not known. The assay was immunoSEQ multiplex PCR, and TCRdb's table has in-frame clones only and misses some. This table has under 80,000 clones, about 88% appearing once. The sample is drawn from a study of OX40 agonist ivuxolimab in advanced cancers. Findings and limits, study-wide: Compared with CD4+, CD8+ T cells on average had more expanded clones.

The origin of this receptor is an adult with an advanced solid tumor such as melanoma, head and neck, liver or kidney cancer. The source material was CD4+ or CD8+ T cells sorted from blood, sampled in a trial of the OX40 agonist ivuxolimab.

The CDR3: CASSDTGEVTNEKLFF. CDR3 coding DNA: TGCGCCAGCAGCGATACAGGGGAAGTGACTAATGAAAAACTGTTTTTT. This chain links TRBV5-1 with TRBJ1-4; the match to TRBD1 covers 7 bases. Unmatched junction bases numbered 8, after V lost 4 bases and J lost 2 bases. Germline CDR1 and CDR2: SGHRS and YFSETQ. This CDR3 comprises 16 residues.